A selection of T cell receptor beta chains follows, all from one sample in a study of blood T cell repertoires in COVID-19. Repertoires were generated with immunoSEQ multiplex PCR, while TCRdb's copy carries only in-frame clones and drops some. This table has 310,000 or so clones, approximately 90% appearing once. Sequenced sample: PBMCs or T cells enriched from blood (not recorded which). These receptors were obtained from a woman aged 18-35 years who had recovered from COVID-19. Each CDR3 is given with its conserved first and last residue. Fields, in order: CDR3 DNA, CDR3 protein, J gene, clone size, V gene, D gene. The D gene is left open where the match is weak. Rows may omit the clone size; those that give it use once, few, many or a size class.

TGTGCCAGCAGTGACGGCGGGGGGGCCGCAGATACGCAGTATTTT,CASSDGGGAADTQYF,TRBJ2-3,many,TRBV6-4,TRBD2
TGCGCCAGCAGCCGAGAGGACAGGAACACTGAAGCTTTCTTT,CASSREDRNTEAFF,TRBJ1-1,-,TRBV5-1,-
TGCGCCAGCAGCTTGGCAGGGGGCTCAGGATTAGGTGAAAAACTGTTTTTT,CASSLAGGSGLGEKLFF,TRBJ1-4,-,TRBV5-1,TRBD1
TGTGCCAGCGCGGGACAGGATTATGGTGGCTACACCTTC,CASAGQDYGGYTF,TRBJ1-2,-,TRBV12-3/TRBV12-4,TRBD1
TGTGCCAGCACCCCCGGGACAGCATTTAACAATGAGCAGTTCTTC,CASTPGTAFNNEQFF,TRBJ2-1,-,TRBV7-9,TRBD1
TGTGCCAGCAGCCCGACGGGGGACACTGAAGCTTTCTTT,CASSPTGDTEAFF,TRBJ1-1,-,TRBV3-1/TRBV3-2,-
TGTGCCAGCAGTTCCGGTCGGGACAGGGGCAATCAGCCCCAGCATTTT,CASSSGRDRGNQPQHF,TRBJ1-5,few,TRBV28,TRBD1
TGCAGTGCTAGTGAAAGGGGGCGCGGGACTGAAGCTTTCTTT,CSASERGRGTEAFF,TRBJ1-1,-,TRBV20-1,TRBD1
TGTGCCATCAGCCCGACTAGCGGGGGGAACTACAATGAGCAGTTCTTC,CAISPTSGGNYNEQFF,TRBJ2-1,-,TRBV10-3,TRBD2
TGTGCCAGCAGGTACTCTCAGGGGCTTTTCGGGGAGCTGTTTTTT,CASRYSQGLFGELFF,TRBJ2-2,-,TRBV28,-
TGTGCCAGCAGTTTACCCCTTGGGGGGGTGGATGGGCAGCCCCAGCATTTT,CASSLPLGGVDGQPQHF,TRBJ1-5,-,TRBV28,-
TGCAGTGCTAGTTTGGGGGCGAACTATGGCTACACCTTC,CSASLGANYGYTF,TRBJ1-2,once,TRBV20-1,-
TGTGCCAGCTCACCAGGAATACAGGGGGTTCGTACTGAAGCTTTCTTT,CASSPGIQGVRTEAFF,TRBJ1-1,-,TRBV18,TRBD1